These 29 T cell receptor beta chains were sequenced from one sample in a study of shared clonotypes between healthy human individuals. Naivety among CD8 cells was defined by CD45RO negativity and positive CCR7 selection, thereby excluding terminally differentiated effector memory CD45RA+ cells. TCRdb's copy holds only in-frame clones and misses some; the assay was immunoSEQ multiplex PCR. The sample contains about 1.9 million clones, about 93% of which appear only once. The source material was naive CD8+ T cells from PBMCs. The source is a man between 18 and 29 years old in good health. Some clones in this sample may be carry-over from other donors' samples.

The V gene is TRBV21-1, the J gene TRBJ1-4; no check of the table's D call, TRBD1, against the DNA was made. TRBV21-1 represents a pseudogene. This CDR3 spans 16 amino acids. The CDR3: CASSKGSDRGDEKLFF. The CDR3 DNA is TGTGCCAGCAGCAAAGGGAGCGACAGGGGGGACGAAAAACTGTTTTTT.

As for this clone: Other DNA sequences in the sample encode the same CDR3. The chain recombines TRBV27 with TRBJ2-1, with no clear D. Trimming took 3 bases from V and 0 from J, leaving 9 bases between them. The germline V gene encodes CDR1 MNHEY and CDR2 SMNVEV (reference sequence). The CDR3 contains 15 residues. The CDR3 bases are TGTGCCAGCAGTTTTCGCGGAAGCTCCTACAATGAGCAGTTCTTC. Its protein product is CASSFRGSSYNEQFF.

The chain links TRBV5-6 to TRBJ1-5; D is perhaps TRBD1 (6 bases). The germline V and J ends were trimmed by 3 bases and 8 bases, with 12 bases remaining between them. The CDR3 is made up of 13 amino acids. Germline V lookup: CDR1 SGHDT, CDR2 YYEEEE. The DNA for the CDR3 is TGTGCCAGCAGCTACCAGGGGATGGAGCCCCAGCATTTT. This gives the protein CASSYQGMEPQHF.

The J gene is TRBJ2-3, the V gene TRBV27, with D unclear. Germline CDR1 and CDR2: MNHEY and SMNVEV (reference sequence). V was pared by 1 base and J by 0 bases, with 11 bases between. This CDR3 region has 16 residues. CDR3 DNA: TGTGCCAGCAGTTTATGGGTTACTAAGAGCACAGATACGCAGTATTTT. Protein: CASSLWVTKSTDTQYF.

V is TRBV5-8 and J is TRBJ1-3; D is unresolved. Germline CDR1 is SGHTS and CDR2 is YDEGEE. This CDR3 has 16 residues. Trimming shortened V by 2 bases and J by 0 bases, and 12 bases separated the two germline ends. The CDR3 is CASSFRGFVSGNTIYF. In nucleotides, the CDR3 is TGTGCCAGCAGCTTCCGCGGGTTCGTCTCTGGAAACACCATATATTTT.

The CDR3 nucleotides read TGTGCCAGCAGCCAAGAAAGTGTCTCTGGGGCCAACGTCCTGACTTTC. Translating gives CASSQESVSGANVLTF. The chain employs TRBV4-2 and TRBJ2-6, with D uncertain. This CDR3 has 16 residues. Trimming took off 0 bases at V and 0 bases at J, with 6 bases between the two ends. Germline V lookup: CDR1 LGHNA, CDR2 YNFKEQ.

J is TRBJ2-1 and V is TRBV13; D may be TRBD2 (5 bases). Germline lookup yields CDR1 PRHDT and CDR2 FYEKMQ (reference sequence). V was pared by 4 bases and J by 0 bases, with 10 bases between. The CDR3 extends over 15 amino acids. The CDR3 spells CASSYRRSSYNEQFF. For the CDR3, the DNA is TGTGCCAGCAGCTATCGGAGGAGCTCCTACAATGAGCAGTTCTTC.

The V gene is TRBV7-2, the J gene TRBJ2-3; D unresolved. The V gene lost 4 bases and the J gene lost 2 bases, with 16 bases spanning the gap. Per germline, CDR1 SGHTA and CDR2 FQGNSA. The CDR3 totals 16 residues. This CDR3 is CASSSLVVATTDTQYF. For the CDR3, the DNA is TGTGCCAGCAGCTCCCTTGTGGTCGCAACCACAGATACGCAGTATTTT. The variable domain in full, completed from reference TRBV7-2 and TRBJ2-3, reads GAGVSQSPSNKVTEKGKDVELRCDPISGHTALYWYRQSLGQGLEFLIYFQGNSAPDKSGLPSDRFSAERTGGSVSTLTIQRTQQEDSAVYLCASSSLVVATTDTQYFGPGTRLTVL.

The CDR3 loop is CASSVYRSGANVLTF. The CDR3 nucleotides read TGTGCCAGCAGCGTATACCGCTCTGGGGCCAACGTCCTGACTTTC. The chain carries TRBV28 and TRBJ2-6; unclear D gene. The V and J ends lost 6 bases and 0 bases respectively, with 9 bases between them. The CDR3 consists of 15 residues. Germline V gene data show CDR1 as MDHEN and CDR2 as SYDVKM.

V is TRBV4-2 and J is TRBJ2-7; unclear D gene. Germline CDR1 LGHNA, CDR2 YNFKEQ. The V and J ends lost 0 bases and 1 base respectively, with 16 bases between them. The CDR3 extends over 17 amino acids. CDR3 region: CASSQEFPDTKSYEQYF. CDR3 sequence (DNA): TGTGCCAGCAGCCAAGAGTTTCCAGACACTAAGTCCTACGAGCAGTACTTC.

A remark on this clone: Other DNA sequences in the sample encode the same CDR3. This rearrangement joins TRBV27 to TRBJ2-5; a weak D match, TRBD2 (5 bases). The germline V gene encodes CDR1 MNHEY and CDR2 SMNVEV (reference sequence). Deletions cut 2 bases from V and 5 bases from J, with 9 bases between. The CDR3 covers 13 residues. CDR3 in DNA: TGTGCCAGCAGTTTACGGGGTAGGGAGACCCAGTACTTC. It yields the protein CASSLRGRETQYF.

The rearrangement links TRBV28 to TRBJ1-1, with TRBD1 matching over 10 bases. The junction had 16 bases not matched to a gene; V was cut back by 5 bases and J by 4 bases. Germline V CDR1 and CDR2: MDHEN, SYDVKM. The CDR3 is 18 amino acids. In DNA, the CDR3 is TGTGCCAGCAGTGCCACCAGACAGGGGGCGCAAGGTAGCACTGAAGCTTTCTTT. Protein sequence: CASSATRQGAQGSTEAFF. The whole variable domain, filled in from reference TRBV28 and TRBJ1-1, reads DVKVTQSSRYLVKRTGEKVFLECVQDMDHENMFWYRQDPGLGLRLIYFSYDVKMKEKGDIPEGYSVSREKKERFSLILESASTNQTSMYLCASSATRQGAQGSTEAFFGQGTRLTVV.

The CDR3 sequence: CASSLFVGSNQPQHF. The DNA for the CDR3 is TGTGCCAGCAGCTTATTTGTCGGTAGCAATCAGCCCCAGCATTTT. The rearrangement links TRBV7-8 to TRBJ1-5; no clear D gene. Germline V lookup: CDR1 SGHVS, CDR2 FQNEAQ. V dropped 2 bases and J dropped 0 bases, with 8 bases sitting between them. This CDR3 is built from 15 residues.

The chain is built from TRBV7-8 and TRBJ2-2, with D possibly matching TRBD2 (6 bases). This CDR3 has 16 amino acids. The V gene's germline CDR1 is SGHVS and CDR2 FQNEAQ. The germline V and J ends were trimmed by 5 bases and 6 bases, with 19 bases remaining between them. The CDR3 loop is CASSRGLGLNPGELFF. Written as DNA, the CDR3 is TGTGCCAGCAGCCGGGGACTGGGATTAAATCCCGGGGAGCTGTTTTTT.

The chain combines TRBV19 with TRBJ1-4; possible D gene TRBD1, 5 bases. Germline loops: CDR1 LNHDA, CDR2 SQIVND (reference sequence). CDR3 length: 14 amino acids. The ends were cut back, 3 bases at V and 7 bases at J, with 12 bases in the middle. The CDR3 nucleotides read TGTGCCAGTAGTATGTTCTGGGGGTCTGAAAAACTGTTTTTT. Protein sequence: CASSMFWGSEKLFF. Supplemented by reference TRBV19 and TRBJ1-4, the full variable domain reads DGGITQSPKYLFRKEGQNVTLSCEQNLNHDAMYWYRQDPGQGLRLIYYSQIVNDFQKGDIAEGYSVSREKKESFPLTVTSAQKNPTAFYLCASSMFWGSEKLFFGSGTQLSVL.

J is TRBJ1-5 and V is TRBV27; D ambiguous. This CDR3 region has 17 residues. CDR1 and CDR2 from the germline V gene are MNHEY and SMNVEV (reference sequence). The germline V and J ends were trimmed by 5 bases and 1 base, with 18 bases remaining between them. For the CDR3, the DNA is TGTGCCAGCAGTCCCTCACCCCTTACATTGAGCAATCAGCCCCAGCATTTT. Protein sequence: CASSPSPLTLSNQPQHF.

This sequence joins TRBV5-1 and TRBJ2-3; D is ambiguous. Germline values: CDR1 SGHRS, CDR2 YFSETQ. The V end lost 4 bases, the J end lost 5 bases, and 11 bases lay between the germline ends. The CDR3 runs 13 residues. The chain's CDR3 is CASSIYLGDTQYF. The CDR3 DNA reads TGCGCCAGCAGCATATACTTGGGAGATACGCAGTATTTT.

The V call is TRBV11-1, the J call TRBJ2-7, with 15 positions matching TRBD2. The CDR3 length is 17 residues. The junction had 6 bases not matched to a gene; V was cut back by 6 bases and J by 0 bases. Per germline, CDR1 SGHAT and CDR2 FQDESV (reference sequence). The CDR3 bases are TGTGCCAGCAGATCGGGACTAGCGGGAGGCCTCTCCTACGAGCAGTACTTC. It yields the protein CASRSGLAGGLSYEQYF.

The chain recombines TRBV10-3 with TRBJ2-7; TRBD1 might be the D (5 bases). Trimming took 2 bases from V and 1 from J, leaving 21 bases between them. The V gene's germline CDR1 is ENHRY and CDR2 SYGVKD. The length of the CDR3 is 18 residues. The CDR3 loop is CAISEPTQGFEKSYEQYF. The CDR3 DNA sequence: TGTGCCATCAGTGAGCCGACCCAGGGTTTCGAGAAGTCCTACGAGCAGTACTTC.

The CDR3 nucleotides read TGTGCCACCAGCAGAGAGTGGAGCACTGAAGCTTTCTTT. Translated: CATSREWSTEAFF. The chain uses TRBV15 and TRBJ1-1; D is unresolved. The germline V gene has CDR1 LNHNV and CDR2 YYDKDF (reference sequence). Trimming removed 0 bases at V and 4 bases at J, with 6 bases between. This CDR3 region has 13 residues.

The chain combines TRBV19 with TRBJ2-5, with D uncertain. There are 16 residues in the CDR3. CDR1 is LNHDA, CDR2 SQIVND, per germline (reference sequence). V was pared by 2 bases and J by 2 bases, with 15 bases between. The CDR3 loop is CASSIIHLARQETQYF. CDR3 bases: TGTGCCAGTAGTATAATTCACTTGGCTCGTCAAGAGACCCAGTACTTC.

The CDR3 region has the DNA TGCAGCGTTGAAGACAGGGGTCGCCTATACAATGAGCAGTTCTTC. Translation gives CSVEDRGRLYNEQFF. The chain has TRBV29-1 and TRBJ2-1, with TRBD1 as a possible D gene (6 bases). The CDR3 is 15 amino acids. V was trimmed by 0 bases and J by 4 bases, leaving 13 bases between them. Germline assignment: CDR1 SQVTM and CDR2 ANQGSEA.

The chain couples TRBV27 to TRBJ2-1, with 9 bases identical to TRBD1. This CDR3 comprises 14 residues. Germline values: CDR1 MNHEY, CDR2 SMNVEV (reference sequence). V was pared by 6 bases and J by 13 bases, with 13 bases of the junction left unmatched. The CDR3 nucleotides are TGTGCCAGCAGGGAACGGGACAGGGCTACCTACCAGTTCTTC. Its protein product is CASRERDRATYQFF.

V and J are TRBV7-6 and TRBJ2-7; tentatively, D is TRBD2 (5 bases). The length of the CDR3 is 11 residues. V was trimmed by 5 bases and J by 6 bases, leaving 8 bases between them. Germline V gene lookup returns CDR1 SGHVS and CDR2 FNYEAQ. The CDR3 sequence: CASSLRGEQYF. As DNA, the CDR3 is TGTGCCAGCAGCCTTCGGGGCGAGCAGTACTTC.

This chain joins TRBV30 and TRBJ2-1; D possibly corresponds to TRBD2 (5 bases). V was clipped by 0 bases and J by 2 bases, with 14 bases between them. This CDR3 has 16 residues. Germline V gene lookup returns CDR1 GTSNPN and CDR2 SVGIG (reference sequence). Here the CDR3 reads CAWSVRPRGTYNEQFF. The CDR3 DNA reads TGTGCCTGGAGTGTCCGGCCACGAGGGACCTACAATGAGCAGTTCTTC.

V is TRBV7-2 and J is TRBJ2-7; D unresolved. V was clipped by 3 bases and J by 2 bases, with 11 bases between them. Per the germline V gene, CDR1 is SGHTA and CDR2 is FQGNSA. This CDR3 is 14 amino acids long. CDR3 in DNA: TGTGCCAGCAGCTTTTGGGCTGGGGCCTACGAGCAGTACTTC. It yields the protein CASSFWAGAYEQYF.

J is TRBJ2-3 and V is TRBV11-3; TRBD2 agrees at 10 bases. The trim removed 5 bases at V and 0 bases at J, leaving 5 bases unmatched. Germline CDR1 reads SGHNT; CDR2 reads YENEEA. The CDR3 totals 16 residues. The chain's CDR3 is CASSPGLAPSTDTQYF. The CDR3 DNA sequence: TGTGCCAGCAGCCCGGGACTAGCGCCTAGCACAGATACGCAGTATTTT. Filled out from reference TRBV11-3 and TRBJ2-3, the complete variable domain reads EAGVVQSPRYKIIEKKQPVAFWCNPISGHNTLYWYLQNLGQGPELLIRYENEEAVDDSQLPKDRFSAERLKGVDSTLKIQPAELGDSAVYLCASSPGLAPSTDTQYFGPGTRLTVL.

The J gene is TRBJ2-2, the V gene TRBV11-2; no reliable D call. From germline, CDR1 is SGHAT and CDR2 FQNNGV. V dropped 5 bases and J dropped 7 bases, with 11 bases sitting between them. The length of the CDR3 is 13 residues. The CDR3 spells CASSHVVGGELFF. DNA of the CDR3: TGTGCCAGCAGCCATGTTGTGGGCGGGGAGCTGTTTTTT.

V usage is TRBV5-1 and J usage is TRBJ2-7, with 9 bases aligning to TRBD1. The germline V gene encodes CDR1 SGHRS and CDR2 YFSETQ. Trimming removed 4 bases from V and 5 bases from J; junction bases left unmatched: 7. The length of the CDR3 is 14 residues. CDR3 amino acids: CASSTGQGKDEQYF. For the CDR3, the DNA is TGCGCCAGCAGCACGGGACAGGGAAAAGACGAGCAGTACTTC.